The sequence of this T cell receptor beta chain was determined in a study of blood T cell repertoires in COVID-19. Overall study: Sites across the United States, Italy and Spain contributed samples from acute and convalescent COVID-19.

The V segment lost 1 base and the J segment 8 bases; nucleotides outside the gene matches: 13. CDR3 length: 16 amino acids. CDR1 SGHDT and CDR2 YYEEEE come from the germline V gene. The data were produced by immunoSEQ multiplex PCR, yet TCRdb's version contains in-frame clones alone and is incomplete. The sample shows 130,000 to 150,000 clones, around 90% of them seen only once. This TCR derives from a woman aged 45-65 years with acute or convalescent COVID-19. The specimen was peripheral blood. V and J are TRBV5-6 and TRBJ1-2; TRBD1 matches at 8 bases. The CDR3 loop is CASSLWAQGAIIGYTF. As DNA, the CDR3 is TGTGCCAGCAGCTTGTGGGCGCAGGGGGCGATAATCGGCTACACCTTC.